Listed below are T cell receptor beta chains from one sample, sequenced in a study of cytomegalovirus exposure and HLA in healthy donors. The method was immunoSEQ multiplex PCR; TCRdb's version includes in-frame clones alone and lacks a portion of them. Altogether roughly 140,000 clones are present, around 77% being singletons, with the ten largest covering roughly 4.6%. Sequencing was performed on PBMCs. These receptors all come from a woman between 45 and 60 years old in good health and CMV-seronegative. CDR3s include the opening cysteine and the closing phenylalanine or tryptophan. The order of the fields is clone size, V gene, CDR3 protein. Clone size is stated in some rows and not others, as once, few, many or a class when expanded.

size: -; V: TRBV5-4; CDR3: CASSFGVREQYF
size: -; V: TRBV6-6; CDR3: CASTLQDTSTDTQYF
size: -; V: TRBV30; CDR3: CAWMVSRGEQFF
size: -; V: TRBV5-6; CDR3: CASSFIWSSYNSPLHF
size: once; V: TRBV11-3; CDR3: CASSQTGGEYNEQFF
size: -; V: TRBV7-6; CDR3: CASSLGPEYIQYF
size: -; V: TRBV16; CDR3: CASSQHPGVQYF
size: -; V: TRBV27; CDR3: CASSPMPGVNYGYTF
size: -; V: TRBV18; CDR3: CASSLLGGEEAFF
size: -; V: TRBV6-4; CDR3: CASSAGTSGPTDTQYF
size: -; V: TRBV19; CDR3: CASSDPGTSSFNEQFF